Listed below are T cell receptor beta chains from one sample, sequenced in a study of blood T cell repertoires in COVID-19. Assay: immunoSEQ multiplex PCR; the TCRdb copy retains only in-frame clones and omits some. The table records 200,000 to 300,000 clones, about 86% of them present only once. Specimen: peripheral blood. The origin of the receptors is a man aged 30 to 39 with active or convalescent COVID-19. Each CDR3 is given with its conserved first and last residue. Fields, in order: D gene, clone size, J gene, V gene, CDR3 DNA, CDR3 protein. A D gene is named only where the DNA matches it firmly. Rows may omit the clone size; those that give it use once, few, many or a size class.

NA,NA,TRBJ1-4,TRBV27,TGTGCCAGCAGTGCACGCAGGGGTTTCGAAAAACTGTTTTTT,CASSARRGFEKLFF
NA,NA,TRBJ2-3,TRBV5-1,TGCGCCAGCAGCTTGTTCCTGGGAGAAGGGTTAGTGGATACGCAGTATTTT,CASSLFLGEGLVDTQYF
TRBD1,few,TRBJ2-1,TRBV30,TGTGCCTGGATATCCGGGACAGGGGTCCATGAGCAGTTCTTC,CAWISGTGVHEQFF
TRBD1,NA,TRBJ1-5,TRBV2,TGTGCCACCTCGGTTTGGGACAGGGGAAGCAATCAGCCCCAGCATTTT,CATSVWDRGSNQPQHF
NA,NA,TRBJ2-7,TRBV5-1,TGCGCCAGCAGCTTGTTCACCATGAGGGACGAGCAGTACTTC,CASSLFTMRDEQYF
TRBD1,NA,TRBJ1-1,TRBV7-9,TGTGCCAGCAGGGGGACAGGGAACACTGAAGCTTTCTTT,CASRGTGNTEAFF
NA,NA,TRBJ1-2,TRBV29-1,TGCAGCGTTGACCACAGGGATAAGTATGGCTACACCTTC,CSVDHRDKYGYTF
TRBD2,NA,TRBJ2-2,TRBV10-1,TGCGCCAGCACCCTGCCCCGGACTAGCGGGGGGGCAGGGACCGGGGAGCTGTTTTTT,CASTLPRTSGGAGTGELFF
NA,NA,TRBJ2-6,TRBV5-1,TGCGCCAGTGGCCAAACTGGGGCCAACGTCCTGACTTTC,CASGQTGANVLTF
TRBD2,NA,TRBJ2-3,TRBV19,TGTGCCAGTAGTAGTGGTACCGGGGGGGCTACAGATACGCAGTATTTT,CASSSGTGGATDTQYF
NA,once,TRBJ1-3,TRBV5-4,TGTGCCAGCAGCCTGGACATCTCTGGAAACACCATATATTTT,CASSLDISGNTIYF
TRBD2,NA,TRBJ2-1,TRBV19,TGTGCCAGTAGTTTACGGGGGGAGAACTACAATGAGCAGTTCTTC,CASSLRGENYNEQFF
NA,NA,TRBJ2-2,TRBV6-1,TGTGCCAGCAGTGAAGGCGCGGGCAGCACCGGGGAGCTGTTTTTT,CASSEGAGSTGELFF
TRBD2,NA,TRBJ2-7,TRBV5-4,TGTGCCAGCAGCCCCCGGACTAGCGGGGCCTACGAGCAGTACTTC,CASSPRTSGAYEQYF
NA,NA,TRBJ1-2,TRBV30,TGTGCCTGGAGTGTCCCCGGCTATGGCTACACCTTC,CAWSVPGYGYTF
TRBD1,NA,TRBJ1-1,TRBV6-5,TGTGCCAGCAGCGTTACAGGGGAGAACACTGAAGCTTTCTTT,CASSVTGENTEAFF
TRBD1,few,TRBJ1-2,TRBV7-2,TGTGCCAGCAGCCCGGAGATAATTTTGGCAGGGGGCAGCTATGGCTACACCTTC,CASSPEIILAGGSYGYTF
TRBD1,NA,TRBJ2-7,TRBV19,TGTGCCAGTGGTGGTTTGAGGGGGCTTTTTGACGAGCAGTACTTC,CASGGLRGLFDEQYF
NA,NA,TRBJ1-2,TRBV3-1/TRBV3-2,TGTGCCAGCAGCCAAGCCCAAGATGGACTGCGGAGTGGCTACACCTTC,CASSQAQDGLRSGYTF
NA,NA,TRBJ1-6,TRBV6-5,TGTGCCAGCAGTTACTCGGGGGGACGCGATAATTCACCCCTCCACTTT,CASSYSGGRDNSPLHF
TRBD2,NA,TRBJ2-1,TRBV7-3,TGTGCCAGCAGCTCAGGACTAGCGGTCTACAATGAGCAGTTCTTC,CASSSGLAVYNEQFF
TRBD1,NA,TRBJ2-7,TRBV5-1,TGCGCCAGCACTCTCACCGGGACAGGGGGCTACGAGCAGTACTTC,CASTLTGTGGYEQYF
NA,NA,TRBJ2-3,TRBV12-5,TGTGCTAGTGGTTGGTATGCGGATACGCAGTATTTT,CASGWYADTQYF